This TCR beta chain is from a study of siplizumab effects on memory and regulatory T cells. Remarks on this clone: The antigen remains undetermined.

Measured with immunoSEQ multiplex PCR; TCRdb has only the in-frame clones, and not every one. The sample holds 100,000 or so clones, 92% seen once. Study-wide results and caveats: Left unconfirmed was the suppressive function of proliferating Tregs from siplizumab cultures. Alloreactive sequences whose origin lay in unstimulated CD4+ memory cells were significantly reduced by siplizumab.

This TCR was recovered from a human donor in good health. The sample comprised Tregs sorted from blood.

CDR3 bases: TGTGCCAGCAGCGTAGGGCCCACCCCATCCGAGCAGTACTTC. Amino acid sequence: CASSVGPTPSEQYF. The rearrangement uses TRBV9 and TRBJ2-7; D remains ambiguous. V was pared by 0 bases and J by 6 bases, with 13 bases between. This CDR3 contains 14 residues. Germline V lookup: CDR1 SGDLS, CDR2 YYNGEE.